This T cell receptor (beta chain) was recorded in a study of blood T cell repertoires in COVID-19. CDR1 SGHTA and CDR2 FQGNSA come from the germline V gene. The CDR3 runs 13 residues. Assay used: immunoSEQ multiplex PCR; TCRdb lists only in-frame clones, some missing. Counted here are around 220,000 clones, around 90% occurring once; the ten biggest clones make up about 15%. Worth noting for this clone: The junction does not match germline at one end; this may be a read error.

The sequencing sample was made of PBMCs or T cells enriched from blood (not recorded which). The TCR sequence derives from a man aged 30 to 45 who had been exposed to COVID-19. J is TRBJ1-2 and V is TRBV7-2, with D unresolved. Written as DNA, the CDR3 is TGTGCCAGCAGCTCCCAGGTCGCCGGTCCATACTTCTTC. Translation: CASSSQVAGPYFF.